What follows are 4 T cell receptor beta chains derived from one specimen sequenced in a study of early stage breast cancer tumors. Clones were sequenced by immunoSEQ multiplex PCR, and TCRdb holds only the in-frame ones, with some missing. The sample shows approximately 14,000 clones, approximately 88% of them seen only once. Sequenced material: normal breast tissue next to the tumor. Receptors originate from a person in their thirties with breast cancer.

The chain joins TRBV10-1 to TRBJ2-1, with a possible D match to TRBD2 (5 bases). Germline loops: CDR1 WNHNN, CDR2 SYGVQD (reference sequence). The CDR3 has 14 residues. Trimming took 2 bases from V and 0 from J, leaving 5 bases between them. CDR3 region: CASSEGSSYNEQFF. The CDR3 DNA is TGCGCCAGCAGTGAGGGGAGCTCCTACAATGAGCAGTTCTTC.

In its sample, this clone was seen a few times. V and J are TRBV5-4 and TRBJ2-7, with a tentative D call TRBD1 (5 bases). Germline CDR1 reads SGHNT; CDR2 reads YYREEE (reference sequence). The CDR3 is 14 amino acids. The germline V and J ends were trimmed by 2 bases and 1 base, with 10 bases remaining between them. The CDR3 sequence: CASSFNRLSYEQYF. In nucleotides, the CDR3 is TGTGCCAGCAGCTTCAACAGGTTATCCTACGAGCAGTACTTC.

The CDR3 nucleotides read TGTGCCTGCGGACAGGGGCAAGGGGATACGCAGTATTTT. This translates into CACGQGQGDTQYF. The J gene is TRBJ2-3, the V gene TRBV30, with 9 bases that match TRBD1. The CDR3 consists of 13 residues. Trimming took 6 bases from V and 6 from J; bases not matched to a gene: 7. The germline gives CDR1 GTSNPN, CDR2 SVGIG (reference sequence).

V usage is TRBV6-1 and J usage is TRBJ2-3, with a possible D match to TRBD2 (6 bases). V shed 4 bases and J shed 1 base, with 9 bases lying between them. CDR1 is MNHNS, CDR2 SASEGT, per germline. This CDR3 has 14 amino acids. Written as DNA, the CDR3 is TGTGCCAGCAGTGTAGGAGGGCGCACAGATACGCAGTATTTT. It yields the protein CASSVGGRTDTQYF.